This T cell receptor (beta chain) came from a study of CDR3 diversity in severe acne (dated by TCRdb to the late 2010s). This clonotype was seen repeatedly, ten times or more. What antigen it recognizes has not been identified. The input lacks base qualities; no much larger clone sits a single base away. Library prep was done by PCR. The data were produced on an Illumina HiSeq 2000. TCRdb reprocessing: public reads trimmed at Q25 with fastp, clones called with MiXCR, in-frame beta chains kept. Rows are unified per CDR3 protein, each entry keeping the most common DNA and genes. Counted in this sample were fewer than 90,000 distinct CDR3 sequences; around 54% of them appeared once. The ten largest make up around 10% of the sample. V has 6 bases trimmed and J has 7 bases trimmed; junction bases matching no gene number 7. The germline V gene sets CDR1 to MGHDK and CDR2 to SYGVNS. The CDR3 has 15 amino acids, counting the end cysteine and phenylalanine. The sequence is cut down to CDR3 DNA, 45 bases in frame from base 1.

Input material: blood. The sequence came from a male donor with severe acne vulgaris. The V and J genes are TRBV25-1 and TRBJ2-1; the central 12 bases match TRBD2. DNA sequence: TGTGCCAGCAGCAGTCTAGCGGGAGGGTGGAATGAGCAGTTCTTC. Its protein product is CASSSLAGGWNEQFF.